These 13 T cell receptor beta chains originate from one sample sequenced in a study of CD8 T cells in Susac syndrome. Random hexamers were used to reverse transcribe an amount of roughly 0.5 to 1 ug RNA. TCRdb reprocessed the immunoSEQ multiplex PCR reads via MiXCR and lists one record per CDR3 protein. The table lists about 160,000 distinct CDR3 sequences, 80% to 95% of them singletons, with around 0.13% in the top ten. The sample consisted of CD4+ T cells from PBMCs. Receptors originate from a human donor in good health.

This clonotype was detected once. The rearrangement uses TRBV3-1 and TRBJ2-7; unclear D gene. The CDR3 totals 15 residues. Germline V gene lookup returns CDR1 LGHDT and CDR2 YNNKEL (reference sequence). The V gene lost 0 bases and the J gene lost 3 bases, with 12 bases spanning the gap. CDR3 coding DNA: TGTGCCAGCAGCCAAGAAATTGGCCGCCACTACGAGCAGTACTTC. Its protein is CASSQEIGRHYEQYF.

The rearrangement joins TRBV10-3 to TRBJ2-5, with D hard to call. V was shortened by 3 bases and J by 0 bases, with 5 bases between the two germline ends. Per germline, CDR1 ENHRY and CDR2 SYGVKD. This CDR3 region has 13 residues. This CDR3 reads CAISEAYQETQYF. The CDR3 DNA follows: TGTGCCATCAGTGAAGCGTACCAAGAGACCCAGTACTTC.

The gene calls are TRBV12-3 or TRBV12-4 and TRBJ2-1, with D hard to call. Trimming removed 5 bases from V and 6 bases from J, with 5 bases in between. There are 11 residues in the CDR3. The CDR3 protein is CASSIFNEQFF. The CDR3 DNA sequence: TGTGCCAGCAGTATTTTCAATGAGCAGTTCTTC.

This clonotype was found once. V usage is TRBV2 and J usage is TRBJ2-5, with D unclear. The V and J ends lost 7 bases and 5 bases respectively, with 17 bases between them. CDR1 SNHLY and CDR2 FYNNEI come from the germline V gene. The CDR3 consists of 14 residues. The CDR3 region is CASKVAPSTETQYF. DNA for the CDR3: TGTGCCAGCAAGGTGGCCCCGTCAACGGAGACCCAGTACTTC.

The chain links TRBV27 to TRBJ2-7, with TRBD1 as a possible D gene (6 bases). The CDR3 spans 15 residues. CDR1 is MNHEY and CDR2 is SMNVEV in the germline V gene (reference sequence). Trimming took off 5 bases at V and 0 bases at J, with 14 bases between the two ends. The CDR3 loop is CASSEPGTSSYEQYF. For the CDR3, the DNA is TGTGCCAGCAGTGAACCCGGGACATCCTCCTACGAGCAGTACTTC.

This rearrangement joins TRBV19 to TRBJ1-5; D ambiguous. The CDR3 contains 14 residues. In germline, CDR1 is LNHDA, CDR2 SQIVND (reference sequence). Trimming took off 3 bases at V and 4 bases at J, with 10 bases between the two ends. The CDR3 reads CASSIIDQNQPQHF. The CDR3 DNA follows: TGTGCCAGTAGTATCATAGACCAAAATCAGCCCCAGCATTTT.

This clonotype was picked up a small number of times. The rearrangement uses TRBV12-3 or TRBV12-4 and TRBJ2-1; D gene ambiguous. V was cut by 3 bases and J by 6 bases, with 3 bases left in between. The CDR3 covers 11 residues. CDR3 region: CASSFSNEQFF. The CDR3 nucleotides read TGTGCCAGCAGTTTTTCCAATGAGCAGTTCTTC.

Only one count was recorded for this clonotype. V gene TRBV10-3 combines with J gene TRBJ2-5, with D perhaps matching TRBD1 (8 bases). V was cut by 6 bases and J by 4 bases, with 18 bases left in between. The germline V gene encodes CDR1 ENHRY and CDR2 SYGVKD. The CDR3 is 15 residues long. The CDR3 spells CAIRASDREGETQYF. The CDR3 DNA reads TGTGCCATCAGGGCCTCGGACAGGGAGGGAGAGACCCAGTACTTC.

The chain carries TRBV6-1 and TRBJ1-4; 7 bases map to TRBD1. This CDR3 region has 18 residues. The trim removed 6 bases at V and 6 bases at J, leaving 19 bases unmatched. Germline values: CDR1 MNHNS, CDR2 SASEGT. DNA for the CDR3: TGTGCCAGCAGACAATTTGGGACAGCTGCCTACGGGGATGAAAAACTGTTTTTT. Protein product: CASRQFGTAAYGDEKLFF.

A few counts support this clonotype. The rearrangement uses TRBV14 and TRBJ2-7; D may correspond to TRBD1 or TRBD2 (5 bases each). V lost 0 bases to trimming and J lost 2 bases, with 14 bases between them. The length of the CDR3 is 16 residues. CDR1 is SGHDN and CDR2 is FVKESK in the germline V gene. CDR3 nucleotides: TGTGCCAGCAGCCAAGAGTTGGGACGCCACCCCTACGAGCAGTACTTC. Protein: CASSQELGRHPYEQYF.

This sequence joins TRBV9 and TRBJ2-2; tentative D call: TRBD2 (6 bases). The CDR3 sequence is 17 residues long. Trimming took 3 bases from V and 2 from J, leaving 17 bases between them. In germline, CDR1 is SGDLS, CDR2 YYNGEE. The CDR3, as DNA: TGTGCCAGCAGCGGGAGGAGGGCGGGGACTAACACCGGGGAGCTGTTTTTT. This sequence encodes CASSGRRAGTNTGELFF.

The chain joins TRBV5-5 to TRBJ1-2; TRBD1 agrees at 8 bases. CDR3 length: 14 residues. The V segment lost 5 bases and the J segment 6 bases; nucleotides outside the gene matches: 9. Germline V gene lookup returns CDR1 SGHKS and CDR2 YYEKEE (reference sequence). The CDR3 here is CASRQPGQAHGYTF. DNA for the CDR3: TGTGCCAGCAGACAACCGGGACAGGCGCATGGCTACACCTTC. Full variable domain (rest looked up from reference TRBV5-5 and TRBJ1-2): DAGVTQSPTHLIKTRGQQVTLRCSPISGHKSVSWYQQVLGQGPQFIFQYYEKEERGRGNFPDRFSARQFPNYSSELNVNALLLGDSALYLCASRQPGQAHGYTFGSGTRLTVV.

The chain employs TRBV20-1 and TRBJ2-5; the match to TRBD2 covers 9 bases. Germline loops: CDR1 DFQATT, CDR2 SNEGSKA (reference sequence). This CDR3 has 14 residues. Losses at the gene ends were 6 bases for V and 5 bases for J; bases not matched to a gene: 10. The CDR3 here is CSAIPGTSTETQYF. For the CDR3, the DNA is TGCAGTGCGATCCCCGGGACTAGCACTGAGACCCAGTACTTC.